This entry lists 14 T cell receptor beta chains sequenced from one sample in a study of CD8+ T cells in alopecia areata. Treatment given: oral pan-JAK inhibitor, 5-10 mg twice daily. RNA was extracted and reverse transcribed into cDNA as the sequencing template. Some clones are missing from TCRdb's copy, which holds only in-frame ones; the method was immunoSEQ multiplex PCR. This table holds about 190,000 clones, approximately 56% found once. The material was CD4+ T cells sorted from blood, obtained at week 4, from a patient treated with tofacitinib. The receptor source for this set is a human donor with alopecia areata.

The chain has TRBV13 and TRBJ2-1, with 10 bases lining up with TRBD2. The CDR3 has 17 amino acids. The germline gives CDR1 PRHDT, CDR2 FYEKMQ (reference sequence). V lost 5 bases and J lost 6; bases outside the gene matches: 13. DNA of the CDR3: TGTGCCAGCAGCCTTCCCCTCCTAGCGGGAGACGCCAATGAGCAGTTCTTC. Its protein is CASSLPLLAGDANEQFF.

This clone was observed a few times. CDR3 residues: CASSPGLAGVLETQYF. The CDR3 DNA follows: TGTGCCAGCAGCCCCGGACTAGCGGGAGTACTGGAGACCCAGTACTTC. This chain connects TRBV11-3 to TRBJ2-5, with 13 positions matching TRBD2. Trimming at V came to 5 bases and at J to 5 bases, leaving 8 bases not matched to a gene. The CDR3 is made up of 16 amino acids. Germline assignment: CDR1 SGHNT and CDR2 YENEEA.

This clone was observed a few times. The gene calls are TRBV19 and TRBJ1-2, with TRBD1 matching over 7 bases. Germline lookup yields CDR1 LNHDA and CDR2 SQIVND (reference sequence). CDR3 size: 13 residues. J was trimmed by 4 bases and V by 5 bases; bases with no gene match: 4. The CDR3 spells CASSPTGSYGYTF. CDR3 nucleotide sequence: TGTGCCAGTAGTCCGACAGGGTCCTATGGCTACACCTTC.

The chain joins TRBV7-3 to TRBJ1-1; D is possibly TRBD1 (5 bases). The V and J ends lost 5 bases and 1 base respectively, with 11 bases between them. Germline CDR1 and CDR2: SGHTA and FQGTGA. The CDR3 is 14 amino acids. The CDR3, as DNA: TGTGCCAGCAGCGTAAGACAGAAGAACACTGAAGCTTTCTTT. Translated, it gives CASSVRQKNTEAFF.

The chain recombines TRBV11-2 with TRBJ2-5; D is undetermined. The V end was cut by 5 bases, the J end by 5 bases, with 9 bases between. The CDR3 totals 12 residues. Looked up from germline, CDR1 is SGHAT and CDR2 is FQNNGV. CDR3 nucleotide sequence: TGTGCCAGCAGCCTAAGGTTGGAGACCCAGTACTTC. Amino acids: CASSLRLETQYF.

This chain uses TRBV30 with TRBJ2-7, with D tentatively TRBD2 (5 bases). This CDR3 contains 13 residues. The germline CDR1 and CDR2 sequences are GTSNPN and SVGIG (reference sequence). Trimming removed 0 bases from V and 2 bases from J, with 8 bases in between. CDR3 residues: CAWSVLGTYEQYF. The CDR3 DNA reads as TGTGCCTGGAGTGTACTAGGGACCTACGAGCAGTACTTC.

This rearrangement joins TRBV27 to TRBJ2-7; a possible D gene is TRBD2 (7 bases). Looked up from germline, CDR1 is MNHEY and CDR2 is SMNVEV (reference sequence). The CDR3 extends over 15 amino acids. V lost 0 bases to trimming and J lost 3 bases, with 12 bases between them. CDR3 in DNA: TGTGCCAGCAGTTTATCGGGGGGGGCGGACTACGAGCAGTACTTC. This encodes CASSLSGGADYEQYF.

There are a few counts of this clone. The chain has TRBV2 and TRBJ2-7; weak D call: TRBD1 (7 bases). CDR3 length: 16 residues. V lost 7 bases, J lost 3 bases, and 22 bases lay in between. Germline lookup yields CDR1 SNHLY and CDR2 FYNNEI. As DNA, the CDR3 is TGTGCCAGCACCTCGAGGGGCGGGGACAGTCGCTACGAGCAGTACTTC. Its translation: CASTSRGGDSRYEQYF.

The V gene is TRBV2, the J gene TRBJ1-2; 7 nucleotides align to TRBD1. V was clipped by 7 bases and J by 8 bases; unmatched bases: 7. Per the germline V gene, CDR1 is SNHLY and CDR2 is FYNNEI. The CDR3 extends over 12 amino acids. CDR3 protein: CASTRQGSGYTF. CDR3 in DNA: TGTGCCAGCACCCGACAGGGTTCCGGCTACACCTTC.

Only one count was recorded for this clone. The V and J genes are TRBV11-2 and TRBJ2-1; 8 positions agree with TRBD2. Per the germline V gene, CDR1 is SGHAT and CDR2 is FQNNGV. The CDR3 length is 16 residues. The V gene end was trimmed by 5 bases and the J gene end by 6 bases; junction bases not matched to a gene: 12. The DNA of the CDR3 is TGTGCCAGCAGCCCGCCGGGGGGGCGGGTAATCAATGAGCAGTTCTTC. Translation gives CASSPPGGRVINEQFF.

The chain recombines TRBV18 with TRBJ2-1; 7 bases align to TRBD2. V shed 2 bases and J 5 bases; nucleotides not matched to a gene: 9. The CDR3 contains 16 residues. CDR1 is KGHSH, CDR2 LQKENI, per germline. The CDR3 region is CASSPRSSGSNNEQFF. The CDR3 DNA sequence: TGTGCCAGCTCACCAAGATCTAGCGGATCAAACAATGAGCAGTTCTTC.

CDR3 nucleotide sequence: TGCGCCAGCAGCCAAGATCGGCTGCCACGCGAGACCCAGTACTTC. Protein sequence: CASSQDRLPRETQYF. The chain employs TRBV4-1 and TRBJ2-5; D is unclear. Trimming stripped 0 bases from V and 5 bases from J, with 13 bases between. CDR3 length equals 15 residues. The germline CDR1 and CDR2 sequences are MGHRA and YSYEKL.

The chain carries TRBV5-1 and TRBJ2-7; the D is unclear. This CDR3 spans 13 amino acids. From germline, CDR1 is SGHRS and CDR2 YFSETQ. V lost 1 base, J lost 2 bases, and 7 bases lay in between. In DNA, the CDR3 is TGCGCCAGCAGCTTGAACCCAGCCTACGAGCAGTACTTC. Its protein product is CASSLNPAYEQYF. The whole variable domain, remainder taken from reference TRBV5-1 and TRBJ2-7, is KAGVTQTPRYLIKTRGQQVTLSCSPISGHRSVSWYQQTPGQGLQFLFEYFSETQRNKGNFPGRFSGRQFSNSRSEMNVSTLELGDSALYLCASSLNPAYEQYFGPGTRLTVT.

This chain uses TRBV9 with TRBJ2-1, with D possibly matching TRBD2 (6 bases). The CDR3 has 16 amino acids. From germline, CDR1 is SGDLS and CDR2 YYNGEE. V was pared by 0 bases and J by 0 bases, with 10 bases between. The CDR3 protein is CASSVAEGSSYNEQFF. The CDR3, as DNA: TGTGCCAGCAGCGTAGCGGAGGGGAGCTCCTACAATGAGCAGTTCTTC. Full variable domain (missing parts from reference TRBV9 and TRBJ2-1): DSGVTQTPKHLITATGQRVTLRCSPRSGDLSVYWYQQSLDQGLQFLIQYYNGEERAKGNILERFSAQQFPDLHSELNLSSLELGDSALYFCASSVAEGSSYNEQFFGPGTRLTVL.